This is a list of T cell receptor beta chains from one sample in a study of T cell responses to AZD1222 COVID-19 vaccine. The repertoire was sequenced with immunoSEQ multiplex PCR; TCRdb's copy has only in-frame clones and lacks some. The repertoire holds about 120,000 clones, 70% to 90% seen once, with 9% to 9.5% in the top ten. The sequenced sample was peripheral blood, obtained on day 0 of AZD1222 vaccination. These receptors were collected from an adult in good health. CDR3s include the opening cysteine and the closing phenylalanine or tryptophan. The D gene is left open where the match is weak. Size is omitted from some rows. Given values are once, few, many or a class for expanded clones.

clone size,D gene,J gene,CDR3 length,V gene,CDR3 protein,CDR3 DNA
-,-,TRBJ2-7,11,TRBV10-3,CAISRQNEQYF,TGTGCCATCAGCCGACAAAACGAGCAGTACTTC
-,-,TRBJ2-7,15,TRBV18,CASSPVGPKPYEQYF,TGTGCCAGCTCACCGGTCGGGCCGAAACCCTACGAGCAGTACTTC
-,-,TRBJ2-7,14,TRBV5-1,CASSLGQEPYEQYF,TGCGCCAGCAGCTTGGGGCAGGAGCCGTACGAGCAGTACTTC
-,-,TRBJ1-2,11,TRBV18,CASSSNYGYTF,TGTGCCAGCTCGTCTAACTATGGCTACACCTTC
-,-,TRBJ1-2,11,TRBV6-1,CASSEHRVYTF,TGTGCCAGCAGTGAACACAGGGTATATACCTTC
once,-,TRBJ2-5,13,TRBV28,CASSLGRRETQYF,TGTGCCAGCAGTTTAGGTAGAAGAGAGACCCAGTACTTC
-,TRBD1,TRBJ1-5,18,TRBV19,CASSFAWDRGGLYQPQHF,TGTGCCAGTAGTTTCGCGTGGGACAGGGGGGGCCTTTATCAGCCCCAGCATTTT
few,-,TRBJ1-1,14,TRBV3-1/TRBV3-2,CASSQPALNTEAFF,TGTGCCAGCAGCCAACCGGCCCTGAACACTGAAGCTTTCTTT
-,-,TRBJ1-5,13,TRBV6-1,CASSEVGNQPQHF,TGTGCCAGCAGTGAAGTTGGGAATCAGCCCCAGCATTTT
-,TRBD2,TRBJ2-1,15,TRBV6-1,CASSEGVTSGSVQFF,TGTGCCAGCAGTGAAGGGGTAACTAGCGGAAGTGTGCAGTTCTTC
-,TRBD1,TRBJ1-1,15,TRBV19,CASSIPQGANTEAFF,TGTGCCAGTAGTATCCCCCAGGGGGCGAACACTGAAGCTTTCTTT
-,-,TRBJ2-7,15,TRBV7-2,CASSPSQGPGVEQYF,TGTGCCAGCAGCCCCTCACAGGGGCCGGGGGTCGAGCAGTACTTC
-,-,TRBJ1-2,17,TRBV11-2,CASSLVGVRGSLYGYTF,TGTGCCAGCAGCTTAGTGGGGGTTCGGGGATCTCTCTATGGCTACACCTTC
-,-,TRBJ2-7,13,TRBV6-1,CASSESGTYEQYF,TGTGCCAGCAGTGAATCTGGCACCTACGAGCAGTACTTC
-,TRBD1,TRBJ1-1,15,TRBV9,CASSVGQWPDTEAFF,TGTGCCAGCAGCGTGGGACAGTGGCCCGACACTGAAGCTTTCTTT
once,-,TRBJ2-3,14,TRBV2,CASSRQPTTDTQYF,TGTGCCAGCAGCAGACAGCCAACCACAGATACGCAGTATTTT
-,-,TRBJ1-5,13,TRBV28,CASSLSGNQPQHF,TGTGCCAGCAGTTTATCGGGGAATCAGCCCCAGCATTTT
-,-,TRBJ2-2,15,TRBV5-1,CASSLGARVPGELFF,TGCGCCAGCAGCTTGGGGGCCCGGGTCCCCGGGGAGCTGTTTTTT
-,TRBD1,TRBJ1-5,15,TRBV14,CASSQIQGGEQPQHF,TGTGCCAGCAGCCAAATCCAGGGGGGAGAGCAGCCCCAGCATTTT
-,TRBD1,TRBJ1-4,13,TRBV30,CAWVGQGNEKLFF,TGTGCCTGGGTCGGACAGGGGAATGAAAAACTGTTTTTT
-,TRBD2,TRBJ2-1,15,TRBV7-9,CASSRPGLAGWEQFF,TGTGCCAGCAGCCGACCCGGACTAGCGGGGTGGGAGCAGTTCTTC
-,-,TRBJ2-7,13,TRBV27,CASSFSWRDEQYF,TGTGCCAGCAGTTTTTCGTGGCGAGACGAGCAGTACTTC
-,TRBD2,TRBJ2-1,15,TRBV9,CASSGRAGGLDEQFF,TGTGCCAGCAGCGGAAGAGCGGGGGGCTTGGATGAGCAGTTCTTC
-,TRBD2,TRBJ2-1,15,TRBV6-2/TRBV6-3,CASSPLAGLYNEQFF,TGTGCCAGCAGTCCCCTAGCGGGGTTGTACAATGAGCAGTTCTTC
-,-,TRBJ2-5,12,TRBV24-1,CATSDFKETQYF,TGTGCCACCAGTGATTTCAAAGAGACCCAGTACTTC
-,-,TRBJ1-5,17,TRBV14,CASSGREDLLLNQPQHF,TGTGCCAGCAGTGGGAGGGAGGATCTTTTGTTAAATCAGCCCCAGCATTTT
-,TRBD1,TRBJ2-7,15,TRBV27,CASSRQGQASYEQYF,TGTGCCAGCAGCCGACAGGGACAGGCATCCTACGAGCAGTACTTC
-,-,TRBJ1-2,14,TRBV5-1,CASSSLGGSNGYTF,TGCGCCAGCAGCTCTTTAGGGGGTTCGAATGGCTACACCTTC
-,-,TRBJ2-7,13,TRBV5-1,CASSLEGAYEQYF,TGCGCCAGCAGCTTGGAAGGAGCCTACGAGCAGTACTTC
-,-,TRBJ2-5,14,TRBV14,CASSRSQGRETQYF,TGTGCCAGCAGCCGGTCCCAGGGAAGAGAGACCCAGTACTTC
-,-,TRBJ2-2,16,TRBV7-3,CASSLIGGPNTGELFF,TGTGCCAGCAGCTTAATTGGGGGTCCAAACACCGGGGAGCTGTTTTTT
few,-,TRBJ2-5,12,TRBV5-1,CASSLALETQYF,TGCGCCAGCAGCTTGGCATTGGAGACCCAGTACTTC
few,TRBD1,TRBJ1-1,15,TRBV30,CAWTRGMERHTEAFF,TGTGCCTGGACCAGGGGGATGGAAAGGCACACCGAAGCTTTCTTT
-,-,TRBJ2-3,16,TRBV27,CASSARRGRLSDTQYF,TGTGCCAGCAGTGCCAGGAGGGGGCGCTTGTCCGATACGCAGTATTTT
-,-,TRBJ2-3,14,TRBV6-4,CASSDSFSTDTQYF,TGTGCCAGCAGTGACTCGTTCAGCACAGATACGCAGTATTTT
-,TRBD1,TRBJ1-2,13,TRBV12-3/TRBV12-4,CASSFEGAYGYTF,TGTGCCAGCAGTTTTGAGGGGGCCTATGGCTACACCTTC
-,-,TRBJ1-3,16,TRBV5-1,CASSLESTGSGNTIYF,TGCGCCAGCAGCTTGGAATCAACTGGGTCTGGAAACACCATATATTTT
-,TRBD1,TRBJ1-1,13,TRBV7-9,CASSLIGTAEAFF,TGTGCCAGCAGCTTAATCGGGACAGCCGAAGCTTTCTTT
-,TRBD1,TRBJ1-5,16,TRBV5-6,CASSRTGGSSNQPQHF,TGTGCCAGCAGCCGGACAGGGGGATCTAGCAATCAGCCCCAGCATTTT
-,-,TRBJ1-6,14,TRBV5-5,CASSSRLGNSPLHF,TGTGCCAGCAGCTCCCGATTAGGCAATTCACCCCTCCACTTT
-,TRBD2,TRBJ2-5,15,TRBV25-1,CASEGTGTSVVTQYF,TGTGCCAGCGAGGGAACCGGGACTAGCGTTGTGACCCAGTACTTC
-,-,TRBJ1-4,15,TRBV5-6,CASSLGGPTNEKLFF,TGTGCCAGCAGCTTGGGGGGACCGACTAATGAAAAACTGTTTTTT
-,-,TRBJ2-1,16,TRBV21-1,CASSLRDYPSYNEQFF,TGTGCCAGCAGCCTCCGGGACTACCCTTCCTACAATGAGCAGTTCTTC
-,-,TRBJ2-5,21,TRBV19,CASSISLFGAGTTPYQETQYF,TGTGCCAGTAGTATCTCGCTGTTCGGGGCAGGCACTACCCCATACCAAGAGACCCAGTACTTC
-,-,TRBJ1-5,15,TRBV18,CASSPGQLAGQPQHF,TGTGCCAGCTCACCAGGGCAGCTCGCCGGTCAGCCCCAGCATTTT
few,-,TRBJ2-7,13,TRBV7-9,CASSLGQSFEQYF,TGTGCCAGCAGCTTAGGTCAGTCTTTCGAGCAGTACTTC
-,-,TRBJ1-5,13,TRBV7-9,CASSLVSNQPQHF,TGTGCCAGCAGCTTAGTAAGCAATCAGCCCCAGCATTTT
-,TRBD1,TRBJ1-1,15,TRBV7-3,CASSLQGIGDTEAFF,TGTGCCAGCAGCCTACAGGGGATCGGGGACACTGAAGCTTTCTTT